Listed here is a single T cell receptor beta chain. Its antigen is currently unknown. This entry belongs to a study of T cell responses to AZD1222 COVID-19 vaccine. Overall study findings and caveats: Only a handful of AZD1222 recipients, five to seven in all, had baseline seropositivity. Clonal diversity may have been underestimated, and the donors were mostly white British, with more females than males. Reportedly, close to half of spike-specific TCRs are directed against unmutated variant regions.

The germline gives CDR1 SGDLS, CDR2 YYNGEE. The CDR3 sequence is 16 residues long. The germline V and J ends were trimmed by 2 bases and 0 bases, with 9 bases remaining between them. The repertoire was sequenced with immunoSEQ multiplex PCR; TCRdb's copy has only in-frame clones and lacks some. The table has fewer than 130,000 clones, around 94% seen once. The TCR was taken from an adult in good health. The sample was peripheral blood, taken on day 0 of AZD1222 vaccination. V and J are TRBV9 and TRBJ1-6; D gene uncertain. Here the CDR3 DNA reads TGTGCCAGCAGCGTTCTCAGTAGCTCCTATAATTCACCCCTCCACTTT. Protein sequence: CASSVLSSSYNSPLHF.